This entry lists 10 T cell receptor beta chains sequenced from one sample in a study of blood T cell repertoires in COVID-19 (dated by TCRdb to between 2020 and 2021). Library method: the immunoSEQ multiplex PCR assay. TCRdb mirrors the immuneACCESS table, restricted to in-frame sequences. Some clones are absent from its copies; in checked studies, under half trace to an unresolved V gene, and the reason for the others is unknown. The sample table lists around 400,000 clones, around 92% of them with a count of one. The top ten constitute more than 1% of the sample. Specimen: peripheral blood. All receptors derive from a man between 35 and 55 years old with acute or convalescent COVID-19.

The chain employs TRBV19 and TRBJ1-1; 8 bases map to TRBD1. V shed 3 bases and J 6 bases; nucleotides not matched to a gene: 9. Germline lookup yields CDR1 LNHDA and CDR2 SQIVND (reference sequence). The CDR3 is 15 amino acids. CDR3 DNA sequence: TGTGCCAGTAGTATGCTAGCAGGGGGCTATGCTGAAGCTTTCTTT. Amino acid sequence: CASSMLAGGYAEAFF. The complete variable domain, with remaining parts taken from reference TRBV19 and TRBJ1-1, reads DGGITQSPKYLFRKEGQNVTLSCEQNLNHDAMYWYRQDPGQGLRLIYYSQIVNDFQKGDIAEGYSVSREKKESFPLTVTSAQKNPTAFYLCASSMLAGGYAEAFFGQGTRLTVV.

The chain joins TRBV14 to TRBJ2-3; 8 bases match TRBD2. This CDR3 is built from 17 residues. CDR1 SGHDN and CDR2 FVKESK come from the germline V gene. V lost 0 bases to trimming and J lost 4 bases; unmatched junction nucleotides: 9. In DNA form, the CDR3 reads TGTGCCAGCAGCCAAGATTCCTTAGCGGGGATAGCAGATACGCAGTATTTT. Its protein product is CASSQDSLAGIADTQYF.

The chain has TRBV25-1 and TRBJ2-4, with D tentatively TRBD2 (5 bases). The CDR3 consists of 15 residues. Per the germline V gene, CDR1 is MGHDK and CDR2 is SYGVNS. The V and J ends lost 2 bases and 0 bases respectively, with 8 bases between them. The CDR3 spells CASSEEGIAKNIQYF. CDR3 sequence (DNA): TGTGCCAGCAGTGAAGAGGGAATAGCCAAAAACATTCAGTACTTC.

The CDR3 DNA is TGTGCCAGCAGCCAAGGGTTACCGGGAGGCTCCGTAGTCTACGAGCAGTACTTC. The encoded protein is CASSQGLPGGSVVYEQYF. V is TRBV4-2 and J is TRBJ2-7; 7 nucleotides agree with TRBD2. Losses at the gene ends were 1 base for V and 3 bases for J; bases not matched to a gene: 15. This CDR3 spans 18 amino acids. Germline V CDR1 and CDR2: LGHNA, YNFKEQ.

The CDR3 region has the DNA TGTGCCAGCAGTCCTGAGATGGCGGGAGGGTTCTACGAGCAGTACTTC. Amino acid sequence: CASSPEMAGGFYEQYF. V is TRBV6-6 and J is TRBJ2-7; 9 nucleotides agree with TRBD2. This CDR3 comprises 16 residues. Germline values: CDR1 MNHNY, CDR2 SVGAGI (reference sequence). V lost 5 bases to trimming and J lost 3 bases; unmatched junction nucleotides: 11.

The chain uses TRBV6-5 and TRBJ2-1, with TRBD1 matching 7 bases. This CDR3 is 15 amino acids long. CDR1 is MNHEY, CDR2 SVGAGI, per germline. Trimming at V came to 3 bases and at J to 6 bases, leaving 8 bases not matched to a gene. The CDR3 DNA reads TGTGCCAGCAGTTATCCGGGACAGAGCGTCAATGAGCAGTTCTTC. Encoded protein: CASSYPGQSVNEQFF.

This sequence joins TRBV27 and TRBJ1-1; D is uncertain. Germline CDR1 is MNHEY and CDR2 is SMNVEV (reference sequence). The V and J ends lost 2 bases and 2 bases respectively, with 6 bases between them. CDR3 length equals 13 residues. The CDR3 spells CASSLTVNTEAFF. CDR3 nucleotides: TGTGCCAGCAGTTTAACAGTAAACACTGAAGCTTTCTTT.

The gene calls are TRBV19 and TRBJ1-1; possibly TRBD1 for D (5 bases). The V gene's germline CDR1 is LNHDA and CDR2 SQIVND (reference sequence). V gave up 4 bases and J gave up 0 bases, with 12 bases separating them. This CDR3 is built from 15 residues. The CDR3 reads CASSKQGSMNTEAFF. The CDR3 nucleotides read TGTGCCAGTAGTAAGCAGGGTAGTATGAACACTGAAGCTTTCTTT.

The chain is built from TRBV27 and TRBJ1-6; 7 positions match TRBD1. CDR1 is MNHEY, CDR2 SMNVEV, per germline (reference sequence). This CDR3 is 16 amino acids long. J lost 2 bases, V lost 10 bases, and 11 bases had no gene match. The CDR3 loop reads CATRGGPVTYNSPLHF. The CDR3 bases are TGTGCCACCCGAGGGGGCCCGGTAACCTATAATTCACCCCTCCACTTT.

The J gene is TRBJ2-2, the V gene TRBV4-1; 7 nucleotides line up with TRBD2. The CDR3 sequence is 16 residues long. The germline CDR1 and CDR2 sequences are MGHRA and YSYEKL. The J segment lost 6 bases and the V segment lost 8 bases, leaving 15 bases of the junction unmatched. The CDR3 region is CASGRSGTTVPGELFF. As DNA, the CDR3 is TGCGCCAGCGGCCGCTCCGGGACTACGGTCCCCGGGGAGCTGTTTTTT.